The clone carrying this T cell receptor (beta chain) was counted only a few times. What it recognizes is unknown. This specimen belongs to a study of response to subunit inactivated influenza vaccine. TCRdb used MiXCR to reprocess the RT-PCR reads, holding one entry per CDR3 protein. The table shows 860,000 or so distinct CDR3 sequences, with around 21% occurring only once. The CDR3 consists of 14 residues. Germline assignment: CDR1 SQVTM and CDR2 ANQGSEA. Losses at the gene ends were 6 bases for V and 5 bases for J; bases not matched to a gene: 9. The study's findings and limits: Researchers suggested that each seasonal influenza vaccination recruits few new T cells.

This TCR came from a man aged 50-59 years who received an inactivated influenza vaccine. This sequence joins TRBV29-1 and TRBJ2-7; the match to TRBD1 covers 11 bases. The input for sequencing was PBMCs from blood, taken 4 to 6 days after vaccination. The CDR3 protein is CSVARTGGFHEQYF. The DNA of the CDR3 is TGCAGCGTCGCAAGGACAGGGGGCTTTCACGAGCAGTACTTC.